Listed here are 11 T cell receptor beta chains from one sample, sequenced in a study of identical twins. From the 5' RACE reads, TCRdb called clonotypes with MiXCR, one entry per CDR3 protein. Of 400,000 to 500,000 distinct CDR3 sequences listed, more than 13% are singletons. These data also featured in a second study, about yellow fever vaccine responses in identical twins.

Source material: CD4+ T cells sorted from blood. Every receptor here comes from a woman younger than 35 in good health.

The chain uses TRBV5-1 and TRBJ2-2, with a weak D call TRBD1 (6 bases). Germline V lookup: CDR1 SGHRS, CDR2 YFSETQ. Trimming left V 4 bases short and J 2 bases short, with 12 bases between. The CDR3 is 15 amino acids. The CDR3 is CASSPRGFNTGELFF. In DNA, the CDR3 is TGCGCCAGCAGCCCCAGGGGTTTTAACACCGGGGAGCTGTTTTTT.

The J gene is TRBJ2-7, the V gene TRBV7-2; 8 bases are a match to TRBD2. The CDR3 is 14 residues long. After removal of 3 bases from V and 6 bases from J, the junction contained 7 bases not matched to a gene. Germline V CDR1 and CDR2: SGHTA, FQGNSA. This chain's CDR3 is CASSFSGTYGEQYF. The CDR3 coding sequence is TGTGCCAGCAGCTTTAGCGGGACTTACGGCGAGCAGTACTTC.

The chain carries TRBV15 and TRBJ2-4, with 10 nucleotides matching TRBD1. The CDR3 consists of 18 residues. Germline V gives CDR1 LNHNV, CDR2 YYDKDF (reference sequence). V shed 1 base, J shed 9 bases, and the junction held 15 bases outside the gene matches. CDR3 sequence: CATSRGAPGQGIGVIQYF. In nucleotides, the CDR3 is TGTGCCACCAGCAGAGGTGCTCCGGGACAGGGGATAGGCGTCATTCAGTACTTC.

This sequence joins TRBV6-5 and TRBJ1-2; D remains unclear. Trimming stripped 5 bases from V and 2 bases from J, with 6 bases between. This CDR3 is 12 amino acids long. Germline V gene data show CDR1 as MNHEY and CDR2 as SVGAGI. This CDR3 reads CASSRRNYGYTF. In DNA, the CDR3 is TGTGCCAGCAGTCGACGGAACTATGGCTACACCTTC.

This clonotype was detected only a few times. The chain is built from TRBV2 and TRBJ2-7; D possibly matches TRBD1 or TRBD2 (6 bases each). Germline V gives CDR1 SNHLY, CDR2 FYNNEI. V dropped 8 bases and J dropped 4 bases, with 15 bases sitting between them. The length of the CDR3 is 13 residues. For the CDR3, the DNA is TGTGCCAGCGAGGCCACAGGGAGGTACGAGCAGTACTTC. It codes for CASEATGRYEQYF.

CDR3 bases: TGCAGCGCACTAGAGATCAACGAGCAGTACTTC. This gives the protein CSALEINEQYF. The chain couples TRBV29-1 to TRBJ2-7, with D perhaps matching TRBD2 (5 bases). Trimming stripped 7 bases from V and 5 bases from J, with 12 bases between. This CDR3 has 11 residues. The germline V gene encodes CDR1 SQVTM and CDR2 ANQGSEA.

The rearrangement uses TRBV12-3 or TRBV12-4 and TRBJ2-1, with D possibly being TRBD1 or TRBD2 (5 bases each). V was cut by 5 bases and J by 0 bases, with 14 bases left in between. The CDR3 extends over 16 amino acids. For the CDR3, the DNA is TGTGCCAGCAGTCAAAGAGGGACCCTCTCCTACAATGAGCAGTTCTTC. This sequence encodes CASSQRGTLSYNEQFF.

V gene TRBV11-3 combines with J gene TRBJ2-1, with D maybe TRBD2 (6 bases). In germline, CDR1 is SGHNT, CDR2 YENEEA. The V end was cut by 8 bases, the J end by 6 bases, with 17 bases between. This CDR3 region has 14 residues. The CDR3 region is CASGRGGNSNEQFF. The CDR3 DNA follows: TGTGCCAGCGGACGTGGAGGGAACAGCAATGAGCAGTTCTTC.

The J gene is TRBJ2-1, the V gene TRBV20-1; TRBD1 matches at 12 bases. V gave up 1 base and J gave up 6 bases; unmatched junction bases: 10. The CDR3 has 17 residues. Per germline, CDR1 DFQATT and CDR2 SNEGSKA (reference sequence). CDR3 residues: CSARAGKWGQGANEQFF. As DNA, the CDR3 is TGCAGTGCTAGAGCCGGGAAGTGGGGACAGGGGGCCAATGAGCAGTTCTTC.

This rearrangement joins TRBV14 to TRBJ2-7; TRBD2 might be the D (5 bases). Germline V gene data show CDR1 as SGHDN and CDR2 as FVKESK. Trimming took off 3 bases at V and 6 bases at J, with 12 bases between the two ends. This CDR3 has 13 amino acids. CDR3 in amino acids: CASSQSGLGEQYF. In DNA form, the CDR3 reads TGTGCCAGCAGCCAGTCGGGGTTGGGCGAGCAGTACTTC.

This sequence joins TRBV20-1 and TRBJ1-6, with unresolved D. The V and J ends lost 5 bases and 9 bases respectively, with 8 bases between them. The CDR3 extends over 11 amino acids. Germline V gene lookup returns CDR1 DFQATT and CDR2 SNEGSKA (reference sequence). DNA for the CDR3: TGCAGTGCTCGAAGTACTTCACCCCTCCACTTT. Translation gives CSARSTSPLHF.